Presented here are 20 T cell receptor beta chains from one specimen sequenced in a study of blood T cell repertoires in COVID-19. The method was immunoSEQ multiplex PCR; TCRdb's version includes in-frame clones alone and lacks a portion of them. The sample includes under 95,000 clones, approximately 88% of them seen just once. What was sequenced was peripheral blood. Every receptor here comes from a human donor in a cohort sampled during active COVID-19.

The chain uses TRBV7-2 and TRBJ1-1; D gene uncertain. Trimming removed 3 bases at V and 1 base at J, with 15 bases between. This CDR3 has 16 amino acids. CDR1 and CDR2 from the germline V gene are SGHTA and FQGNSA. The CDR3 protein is CASSFFEVRGNTEAFF. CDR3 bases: TGTGCCAGCAGCTTTTTTGAGGTCCGGGGGAACACTGAAGCTTTCTTT.

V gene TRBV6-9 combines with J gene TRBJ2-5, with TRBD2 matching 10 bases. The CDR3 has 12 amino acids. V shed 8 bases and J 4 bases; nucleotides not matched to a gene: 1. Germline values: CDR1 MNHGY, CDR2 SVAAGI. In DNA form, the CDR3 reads TGTGCCAGCTCTAGCGGGAGAGAGACCCAGTACTTC. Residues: CASSSGRETQYF.

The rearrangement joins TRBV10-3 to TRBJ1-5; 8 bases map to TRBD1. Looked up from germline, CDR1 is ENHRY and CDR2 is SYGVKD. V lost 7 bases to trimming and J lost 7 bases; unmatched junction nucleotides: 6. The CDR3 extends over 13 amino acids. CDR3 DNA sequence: TGTGCCATCAACGACAGGGGAGGGCAGCCCCAGCATTTT. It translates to CAINDRGGQPQHF.

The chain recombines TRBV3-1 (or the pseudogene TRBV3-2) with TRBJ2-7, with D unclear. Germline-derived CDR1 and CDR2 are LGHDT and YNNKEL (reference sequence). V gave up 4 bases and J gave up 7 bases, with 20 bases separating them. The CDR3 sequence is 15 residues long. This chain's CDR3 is CASSPRLPRPGEQYF. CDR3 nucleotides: TGTGCCAGCAGCCCCAGACTGCCCCGTCCCGGGGAGCAGTACTTC.

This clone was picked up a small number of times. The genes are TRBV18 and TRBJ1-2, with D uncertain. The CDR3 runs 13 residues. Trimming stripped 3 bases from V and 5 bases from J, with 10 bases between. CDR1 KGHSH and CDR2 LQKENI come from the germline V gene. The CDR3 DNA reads TGTGCCAGCTCACCCCCCGGGGTATATGGCTACACCTTC. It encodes CASSPPGVYGYTF.

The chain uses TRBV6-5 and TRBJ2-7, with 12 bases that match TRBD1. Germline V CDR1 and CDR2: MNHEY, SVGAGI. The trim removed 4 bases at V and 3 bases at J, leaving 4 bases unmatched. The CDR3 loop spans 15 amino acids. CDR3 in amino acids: CASSSGDRGLYEQYF. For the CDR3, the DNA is TGTGCCAGCAGTTCAGGGGACAGGGGGCTCTACGAGCAGTACTTC.

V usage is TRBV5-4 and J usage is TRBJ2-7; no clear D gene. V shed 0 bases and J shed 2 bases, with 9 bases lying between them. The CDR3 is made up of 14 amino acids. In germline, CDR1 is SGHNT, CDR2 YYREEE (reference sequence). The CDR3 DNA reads TGTGCCAGCAGCTTGGGAGGTGAAACCTACGAGCAGTACTTC. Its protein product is CASSLGGETYEQYF.

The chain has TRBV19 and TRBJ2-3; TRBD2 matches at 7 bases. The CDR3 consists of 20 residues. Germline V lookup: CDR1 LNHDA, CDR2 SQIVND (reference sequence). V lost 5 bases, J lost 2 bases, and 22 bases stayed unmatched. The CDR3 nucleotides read TGTGCCAGTAGTGCCGAGGGTAATAGCGGGTGGAGGCAGGACACAGATACGCAGTATTTT. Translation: CASSAEGNSGWRQDTDTQYF.

CDR3 DNA sequence: TGTGCCAGCAGCTTGCTCTGGCAATTATCAGGGGAGAATGAGCAGTTCTTC. Encoded protein: CASSLLWQLSGENEQFF. This chain connects TRBV5-5 to TRBJ2-1; possibly TRBD1 for D (6 bases). Trimming pared 1 base from V and 7 bases from J, leaving 21 bases between. Looked up from germline, CDR1 is SGHKS and CDR2 is YYEKEE (reference sequence). CDR3 length equals 17 residues.

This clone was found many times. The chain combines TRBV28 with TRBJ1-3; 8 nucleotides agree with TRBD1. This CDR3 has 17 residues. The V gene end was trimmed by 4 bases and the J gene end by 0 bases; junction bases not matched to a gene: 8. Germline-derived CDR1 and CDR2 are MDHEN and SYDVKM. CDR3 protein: CASSSQGQVFSGNTIYF. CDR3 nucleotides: TGTGCCAGCAGTTCTCAGGGACAGGTCTTCTCTGGAAACACCATATATTTT.

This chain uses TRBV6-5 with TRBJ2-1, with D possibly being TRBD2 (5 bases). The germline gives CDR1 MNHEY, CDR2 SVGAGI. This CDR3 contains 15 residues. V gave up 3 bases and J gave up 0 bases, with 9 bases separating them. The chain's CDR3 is CASSYGADSYNEQFF. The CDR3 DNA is TGTGCCAGCAGTTATGGAGCGGACTCCTACAATGAGCAGTTCTTC.

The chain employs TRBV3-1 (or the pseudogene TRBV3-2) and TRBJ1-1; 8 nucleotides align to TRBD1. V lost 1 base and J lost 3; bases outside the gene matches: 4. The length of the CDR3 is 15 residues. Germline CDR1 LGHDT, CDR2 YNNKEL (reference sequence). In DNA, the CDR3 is TGTGCCAGCAGCCAAGCCCTGACAGGGGACACTGAAGCTTTCTTT. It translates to CASSQALTGDTEAFF.

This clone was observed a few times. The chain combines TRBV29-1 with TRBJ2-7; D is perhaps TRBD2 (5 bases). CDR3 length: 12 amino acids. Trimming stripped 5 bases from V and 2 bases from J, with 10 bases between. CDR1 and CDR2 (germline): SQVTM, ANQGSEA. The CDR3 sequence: CSVLRGTYEQYF. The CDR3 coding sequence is TGCAGCGTTTTGAGAGGGACCTACGAGCAGTACTTC.

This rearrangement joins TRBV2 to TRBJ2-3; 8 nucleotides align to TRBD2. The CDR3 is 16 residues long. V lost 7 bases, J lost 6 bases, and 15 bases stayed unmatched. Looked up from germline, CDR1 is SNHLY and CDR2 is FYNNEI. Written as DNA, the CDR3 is TGTGCCAGCATTCCCGGGGGGGGTTCTCGCGGGGATACGCAGTATTTT. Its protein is CASIPGGGSRGDTQYF. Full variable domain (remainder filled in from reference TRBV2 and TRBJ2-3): EPEVTQTPSHQVTQMGQEVILRCVPISNHLYFYWYRQILGQKVEFLVSFYNNEISEKSEIFDDQFSVERPDGSNFTLKIRSTKLEDSAMYFCASIPGGGSRGDTQYFGPGTRLTVL.

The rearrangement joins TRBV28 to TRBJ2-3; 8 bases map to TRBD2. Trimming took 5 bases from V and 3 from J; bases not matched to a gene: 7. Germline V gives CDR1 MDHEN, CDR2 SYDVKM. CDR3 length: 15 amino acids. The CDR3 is CASSPSGRGTDTQYF. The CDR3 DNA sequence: TGTGCCAGCAGTCCCAGCGGGAGAGGGACAGATACGCAGTATTTT.

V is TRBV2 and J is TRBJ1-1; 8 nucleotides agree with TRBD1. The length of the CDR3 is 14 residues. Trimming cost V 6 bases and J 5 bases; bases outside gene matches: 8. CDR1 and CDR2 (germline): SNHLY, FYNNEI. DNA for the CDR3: TGTGCCAGCAGCCCTCAGGGGGCGGGGACTGAAGCTTTCTTT. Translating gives CASSPQGAGTEAFF. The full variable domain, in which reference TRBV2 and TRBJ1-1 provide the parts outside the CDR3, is EPEVTQTPSHQVTQMGQEVILRCVPISNHLYFYWYRQILGQKVEFLVSFYNNEISEKSEIFDDQFSVERPDGSNFTLKIRSTKLEDSAMYFCASSPQGAGTEAFFGQGTRLTVV.

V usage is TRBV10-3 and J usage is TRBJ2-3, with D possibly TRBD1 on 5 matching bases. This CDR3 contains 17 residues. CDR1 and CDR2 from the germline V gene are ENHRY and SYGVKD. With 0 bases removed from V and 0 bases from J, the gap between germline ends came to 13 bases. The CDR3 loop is CAISESGVARSTDTQYF. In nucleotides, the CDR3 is TGTGCCATCAGTGAGTCAGGGGTAGCCCGGAGCACAGATACGCAGTATTTT.

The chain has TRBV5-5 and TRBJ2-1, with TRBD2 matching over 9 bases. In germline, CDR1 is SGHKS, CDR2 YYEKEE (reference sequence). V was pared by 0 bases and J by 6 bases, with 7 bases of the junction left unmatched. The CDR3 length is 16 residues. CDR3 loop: CASSLALRGGPNEQFF. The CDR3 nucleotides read TGTGCCAGCAGCTTGGCCTTGCGGGGGGGCCCCAATGAGCAGTTCTTC.

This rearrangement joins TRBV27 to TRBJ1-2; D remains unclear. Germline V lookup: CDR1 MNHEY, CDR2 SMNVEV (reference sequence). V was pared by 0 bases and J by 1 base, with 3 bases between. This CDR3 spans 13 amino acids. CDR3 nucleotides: TGTGCCAGCAGTTTATCACTTAACTATGGCTACACCTTC. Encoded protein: CASSLSLNYGYTF.

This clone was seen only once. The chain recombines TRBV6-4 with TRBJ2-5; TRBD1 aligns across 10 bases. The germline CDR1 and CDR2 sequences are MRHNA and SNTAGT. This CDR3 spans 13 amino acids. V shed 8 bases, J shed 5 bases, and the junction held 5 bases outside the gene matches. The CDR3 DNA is TGTGCCAGCTCCGCGGACAGGGGGGAGACCCAGTACTTC. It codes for CASSADRGETQYF.